This T cell receptor (beta chain) was profiled in a study of molecular identifiers for immune sequencing clone quantification. Turning to this clonotype: With a much larger clone just one base away, this may be a read error. Lacking the conserved final phenylalanine or tryptophan, this CDR3 likely reflects a read error.

MiXCR was run by TCRdb on the PCR reads, yielding one entry per CDR3 protein. The sample includes a few hundred thousand distinct CDR3 sequences, roughly 24% of them seen just once. V was pared by 3 bases and J by 2 bases, with 10 bases of the junction left unmatched. Germline CDR1 reads MDHEN; CDR2 reads SYDVKM. CDR3 length: 17 residues. Source material: naive CD8+ T cells from blood, with Jurkat cell RNA spiked in. Regarding subset: FACS-sorted CD8+CD4-CCR7+CD45RA+ naive T cells. The gene calls are TRBV28 and TRBJ2-5, with 9 bases identical to TRBD1. This receptor was taken from a human donor in good health. Some libraries in this study had Jurkat cell RNA spiked in. The CDR3: CASSFPRDRVPQETQYL. The CDR3 DNA follows: TGTGCCAGCAGTTTCCCCCGGGACAGGGTTCCACAAGAGACCCAGTACCTC.